This is a list of T cell receptor beta chains from one sample in a study of cytomegalovirus exposure and HLA in healthy donors. The repertoire was sequenced with immunoSEQ multiplex PCR; TCRdb's copy has only in-frame clones and lacks some. Of about 110,000 clones in the sample, over 60% were seen once. The sequencing sample was made of PBMCs. The receptors here all came from a woman aged 50 to 60 in good health and CMV-seropositive. The CDR3 runs from the conserved cysteine through the conserved F or W. A D gene is named only where the DNA matches it firmly. Some rows mark clone size as missing; the rest say once, few, many or name a class of expanded clone.

>TRBV5-1|TRBJ1-6|NA|NA
TGCGCCAGCAGCTTGGAAGAACAGGGAGAAAATTCACCCCTCCACTTT
CASSLEEQGENSPLHF
>TRBV19|TRBJ2-7|NA|TRBD1
TGTGCCAGTAGCCGTTCCGGGACAGGGGGCAACGAGCAGTACTTC
CASSRSGTGGNEQYF
>TRBV7-2|TRBJ2-4|NA|NA
TGTGCCAGCAGCTCCACTAGCCCAGTAGCCAAAAACATTCAGTACTTC
CASSSTSPVAKNIQYF
>TRBV19|TRBJ2-2|few|TRBD1
TGTGCCAGTAGTATCCGGACAGGGAGGACCGGGGAGCTGTTTTTT
CASSIRTGRTGELFF
>TRBV18|TRBJ1-1|NA|TRBD1
TGTGCCAGCTCACCGTTTACAGGGGAATCGGCTGAAGCTTTCTTT
CASSPFTGESAEAFF
>TRBV28|TRBJ1-3|NA|NA
TGTGCCAGCAGTTTAGAAAAGAGACAGACGGGTCGAACCATATATTTT
CASSLEKRQTGRTIYF
>TRBV18|TRBJ1-2|NA|NA
TGTGCCAGCTCACCGGGCAGGATCAACTATGGCTACACCTTC
CASSPGRINYGYTF
>TRBV9|TRBJ2-5|NA|NA
TGTGCCAGCAGCGTAGTAGGAGGCGAGACCCAGTACTTC
CASSVVGGETQYF
>TRBV28|TRBJ1-3|NA|TRBD1
TGTGCCAGCAGGGACAGGGGGGCTAACACCATATATTTT
CASRDRGANTIYF
>TRBV9|TRBJ1-1|NA|NA
TGTGCCAGCAGCGTTGGACAGCAGAACACTGAAGCTTTCTTT
CASSVGQQNTEAFF
>TRBV18|TRBJ1-2|NA|TRBD1
TGTGCCAGCTCACAAGACAGGGGCAACTATGGCTACACCTTC
CASSQDRGNYGYTF
>TRBV18|TRBJ1-3|NA|TRBD1
TGTGCCAGCTCACCACTAAACAGGGGCGGAAACACCATATATTTT
CASSPLNRGGNTIYF
>TRBV9|TRBJ2-3|NA|TRBD2
TGTGCCAGCAGCGTGACTAGCGGGGGCCCCACAGATACGCAGTATTTT
CASSVTSGGPTDTQYF
>TRBV7-8|TRBJ2-3|once|TRBD2
TGTGCCAGCAGCCACTCATTTAGCGGGGGGGCCGATACGCAGTATTTT
CASSHSFSGGADTQYF
>TRBV28|TRBJ2-5|NA|NA
TGTGCCAGCAGCCGCCTCCTCCTAAACCTGCGGGAGACCCAGTACTTC
CASSRLLLNLRETQYF
>TRBV19|TRBJ1-1|NA|NA
TGTGCCAGTAGTATCACAGGGTACACTGAAGCTTTCTTT
CASSITGYTEAFF
>TRBV28|TRBJ1-2|few|NA
TGTGCCAGCATCCATTCTGGGCAGGGGGGCTACACCTTC
CASIHSGQGGYTF
>TRBV6-1|TRBJ1-4|NA|NA
TGTGCCAGCAGTGTTGGCCCCCCAATCGAAAAACTGTTTTTT
CASSVGPPIEKLFF
>TRBV6-1|TRBJ2-4|NA|TRBD1
TGTGCCAGCAGTGACAGAAACCGGGACAGGGGTTACATTCAGTACTTC
CASSDRNRDRGYIQYF
>TRBV6-5|TRBJ2-3|few|NA
TGTGCCAGCAGTTACTCGAAGGGACACCCCAAGTATTTT
CASSYSKGHPKYF